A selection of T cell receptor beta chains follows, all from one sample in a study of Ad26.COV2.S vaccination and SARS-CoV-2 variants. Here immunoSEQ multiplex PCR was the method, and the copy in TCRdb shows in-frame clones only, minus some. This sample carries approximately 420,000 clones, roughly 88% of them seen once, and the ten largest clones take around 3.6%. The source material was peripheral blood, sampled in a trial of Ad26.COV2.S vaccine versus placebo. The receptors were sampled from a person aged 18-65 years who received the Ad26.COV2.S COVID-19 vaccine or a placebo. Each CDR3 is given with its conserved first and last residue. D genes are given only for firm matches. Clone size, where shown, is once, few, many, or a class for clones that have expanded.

cdr3_nt: TGCGCCAGCAGCCAAGTCCTGGGAGGGGGCCAGCCCCAGCATTTT
cdr3_aa: CASSQVLGGGQPQHF
clone_size: NA
j_call: TRBJ1-5
v_call: TRBV4-1
d_call: TRBD1

cdr3_nt: TGTGCCAGTACCCTGAGGGAGGGAGATGGGCAGCCCCAGCATTTT
cdr3_aa: CASTLREGDGQPQHF
clone_size: NA
j_call: TRBJ1-5
v_call: TRBV19
d_call: NA

cdr3_nt: TGTGCCATCACCGGGGGACAGGTGAACTATGGCTACACCTTC
cdr3_aa: CAITGGQVNYGYTF
clone_size: NA
j_call: TRBJ1-2
v_call: TRBV10-3
d_call: TRBD1

cdr3_nt: TGTGCCAGCAGCTTGCGGCGGACCGGGGAGCTGTTTTTT
cdr3_aa: CASSLRRTGELFF
clone_size: NA
j_call: TRBJ2-2
v_call: TRBV11-3
d_call: NA

cdr3_nt: TGTGCCATTCATGCCGCTAACTATGGCTACACCTTC
cdr3_aa: CAIHAANYGYTF
clone_size: NA
j_call: TRBJ1-2
v_call: TRBV28
d_call: NA

cdr3_nt: TGTGCCAGCAGCTCACCGCCCCGGGGTTTCTACAATGAGCAGTTCTTC
cdr3_aa: CASSSPPRGFYNEQFF
clone_size: NA
j_call: TRBJ2-1
v_call: TRBV5-6
d_call: NA

cdr3_nt: TGTGCCAGTTGGGCCTTGGACAGGGGTGACACTGAAGCTTTCTTT
cdr3_aa: CASWALDRGDTEAFF
clone_size: once
j_call: TRBJ1-1
v_call: TRBV27
d_call: TRBD1

cdr3_nt: TGCGCCAGCAGTGCGGCAGGGAAGAACACTGAAGCTTTCTTT
cdr3_aa: CASSAAGKNTEAFF
clone_size: once
j_call: TRBJ1-1
v_call: TRBV10-1
d_call: NA

cdr3_nt: TGTGCCAGCAGCTTAGCGGGAAGCTCCTACGAGCAGTACTTC
cdr3_aa: CASSLAGSSYEQYF
clone_size: NA
j_call: TRBJ2-7
v_call: TRBV7-8
d_call: NA

cdr3_nt: TGTGCCAGCAGTTCCACCTGGGGACAGGGGAACTATGGCTACACCTTC
cdr3_aa: CASSSTWGQGNYGYTF
clone_size: NA
j_call: TRBJ1-2
v_call: TRBV6-2/TRBV6-3
d_call: TRBD1

cdr3_nt: TGCGCCAGCAGCCCCCAGAATACATACGAGCAGTACTTC
cdr3_aa: CASSPQNTYEQYF
clone_size: NA
j_call: TRBJ2-7
v_call: TRBV4-1
d_call: NA

cdr3_nt: TGTGCCACCAGCAGAGATCAAAAGACCCAGTACTTC
cdr3_aa: CATSRDQKTQYF
clone_size: NA
j_call: TRBJ2-5
v_call: TRBV15
d_call: NA

cdr3_nt: TGTGCCAGCAGTTTAGCGGGACAGATAGCTAACTATGGCTACACCTTC
cdr3_aa: CASSLAGQIANYGYTF
clone_size: once
j_call: TRBJ1-2
v_call: TRBV28
d_call: TRBD1

cdr3_nt: TGTGCCAGCAGCTTAGCGGGGGAATCCTACAATGAGCAGTTCTTC
cdr3_aa: CASSLAGESYNEQFF
clone_size: NA
j_call: TRBJ2-1
v_call: TRBV7-9
d_call: NA

cdr3_nt: TGTGCCAGTAGTAGGGGACAGCATAATGAAAAACTGTTTTTT
cdr3_aa: CASSRGQHNEKLFF
clone_size: NA
j_call: TRBJ1-4
v_call: TRBV19
d_call: TRBD1

cdr3_nt: TGTGCCAGCAGTTACGAGGGCAATTCACCCCTCCACTTT
cdr3_aa: CASSYEGNSPLHF
clone_size: NA
j_call: TRBJ1-6
v_call: TRBV6-6
d_call: NA

cdr3_nt: TGTGCCAGCGGCGGGACAGGGGGTGCGAATGAAAAACTGTTTTTT
cdr3_aa: CASGGTGGANEKLFF
clone_size: NA
j_call: TRBJ1-4
v_call: TRBV28
d_call: TRBD1

cdr3_nt: TGTGCCTGGAGTGTATCCCACAGGGGCGCTGAAGCTTTCTTT
cdr3_aa: CAWSVSHRGAEAFF
clone_size: NA
j_call: TRBJ1-1
v_call: TRBV30
d_call: TRBD1

cdr3_nt: TGTGCCAGCAGTACAATACATAACACTGAAGCTTTCTTT
cdr3_aa: CASSTIHNTEAFF
clone_size: NA
j_call: TRBJ1-1
v_call: TRBV12-3/TRBV12-4
d_call: NA

cdr3_nt: TGTGCCAGCAGTTTCCCCCATCCCCCCCACGAGCAGTACTTC
cdr3_aa: CASSFPHPPHEQYF
clone_size: NA
j_call: TRBJ2-7
v_call: TRBV28
d_call: NA

cdr3_nt: TGTGCCAGCAGCCTGGATTTCCGTGACTACAAAGAGACCCAGTACTTC
cdr3_aa: CASSLDFRDYKETQYF
clone_size: NA
j_call: TRBJ2-5
v_call: TRBV5-4
d_call: NA

cdr3_nt: TGTGCCATCAGTGAAGGCGGGGGCGCGCTCTATGGCTACACCTTC
cdr3_aa: CAISEGGGALYGYTF
clone_size: NA
j_call: TRBJ1-2
v_call: TRBV10-3
d_call: NA

cdr3_nt: TGTGCCTGGAAGGGCAAGGGAAAATACGAGCAGTACTTC
cdr3_aa: CAWKGKGKYEQYF
clone_size: NA
j_call: TRBJ2-7
v_call: TRBV30
d_call: NA

cdr3_nt: TGCGCCAGCAGCTCCGGGACGATCAATAGGGATACGCAGTATTTT
cdr3_aa: CASSSGTINRDTQYF
clone_size: few
j_call: TRBJ2-3
v_call: TRBV5-1
d_call: NA

cdr3_nt: TGTGCCAGCAACCAGCTGATAGGTCAAGAGACCCAGTACTTC
cdr3_aa: CASNQLIGQETQYF
clone_size: NA
j_call: TRBJ2-5
v_call: TRBV6-6
d_call: NA

cdr3_nt: TGTGCCAGCAGCCAAGATAAAGGACCATGGAATGAGCAGTTCTTC
cdr3_aa: CASSQDKGPWNEQFF
clone_size: NA
j_call: TRBJ2-1
v_call: TRBV4-2
d_call: NA

cdr3_nt: TGTGCCAGCAGATCACAGGTCTCCTACGAGCAGTACTTC
cdr3_aa: CASRSQVSYEQYF
clone_size: once
j_call: TRBJ2-7
v_call: TRBV27
d_call: NA

cdr3_nt: TGCGCCAGCAGCCGATGGGAGGCAACTAATGAAAAACTGTTTTTT
cdr3_aa: CASSRWEATNEKLFF
clone_size: NA
j_call: TRBJ1-4
v_call: TRBV5-1
d_call: NA